The 12 T cell receptor beta chains below all came from one sample that was sequenced in a study of OX40 agonist ivuxolimab in advanced cancers. Assay: immunoSEQ multiplex PCR; the TCRdb copy retains only in-frame clones and omits some. Seen here are under 75,000 clones, around 82% observed once, and the top ten hold 0.95% to 1.1%. The specimen comprised CD4+ or CD8+ T cells sorted from blood, sampled in a trial of the OX40 agonist ivuxolimab. These receptors originate from an adult with an advanced solid tumor such as melanoma, head and neck, liver or kidney cancer.

The V call is TRBV4-1, the J call TRBJ1-4, with D possibly being TRBD1 (5 bases). CDR3 length: 17 residues. Trimming took off 4 bases at V and 4 bases at J, with 19 bases between the two ends. Germline CDR1 MGHRA, CDR2 YSYEKL. The chain's CDR3 is CASSPRDLPRDNEKLFF. The CDR3 DNA reads as TGCGCCAGCAGCCCCCGGGACCTACCGCGGGATAATGAAAAACTGTTTTTT.

The chain combines TRBV27 with TRBJ1-3; D may be TRBD1 (5 bases). Per the germline V gene, CDR1 is MNHEY and CDR2 is SMNVEV (reference sequence). The CDR3 totals 15 residues. V gave up 3 bases and J gave up 2 bases, with 11 bases separating them. This CDR3 is CASSFGGFPGNTIYF. CDR3 DNA: TGTGCCAGCAGTTTCGGGGGGTTCCCTGGAAACACCATATATTTT.

This chain connects TRBV6-5 to TRBJ2-7; 9 bases match TRBD1. Per germline, CDR1 MNHEY and CDR2 SVGAGI. This CDR3 comprises 13 residues. The V gene end was trimmed by 6 bases and the J gene end by 7 bases; junction bases not matched to a gene: 7. The CDR3 sequence: CASRDRGPTEQYF. The DNA for the CDR3 is TGTGCCAGCAGGGACAGGGGTCCTACGGAGCAGTACTTC.

The V call is TRBV5-1, the J call TRBJ1-1, with 8 bases lining up with TRBD1. The CDR3 covers 14 residues. CDR1 and CDR2 from the germline V gene are SGHRS and YFSETQ. The J segment lost 4 bases and the V segment lost 4 bases, leaving 6 bases of the junction unmatched. CDR3 in DNA: TGCGCCAGCAGCGCCCGGACAGGGATCACTGAAGCTTTCTTT. Translating it yields CASSARTGITEAFF.

The V and J genes are TRBV11-2 and TRBJ2-3; TRBD1 or TRBD2 may be the D gene (5 bases each). The CDR3 contains 16 residues. Germline CDR1 and CDR2: SGHAT and FQNNGV. The V gene lost 1 base and the J gene lost 0 bases, with 11 bases spanning the gap. CDR3 amino acids: CASSLALGTSTDTQYF. Here the CDR3 DNA reads TGTGCCAGCAGCTTAGCTCTAGGGACGAGCACAGATACGCAGTATTTT.

Details on this clone: A junction end diverges from the germline sequence, so it may reflect a read error. This same CDR3 is encoded by further DNA sequences in the sample. The V gene is TRBV5-1, the J gene TRBJ2-1; the match to TRBD2 covers 8 bases. The CDR3 totals 16 residues. Germline values: CDR1 SGHRS, CDR2 YFSETQ. Here the CDR3 reads CASSQGGLAGRNEQFF. CDR3 nucleotides: TGTGCCAGCAGCCAGGGTGGGCTAGCGGGTCGTAATGAGCAGTTCTTC. The full variable domain, its missing parts supplied by reference TRBV5-1 and TRBJ2-1, is KAGVTQTPRYLIKTRGQQVTLSCSPISGHRSVSWYQQTPGQGLQFLFEYFSETQRNKGNFPGRFSGRQFSNSRSEMNVSTLELGDSALYLCASSQGGLAGRNEQFFGPGTRLTVL.

The chain combines TRBV6-4 with TRBJ1-6; a weak D match, TRBD1 (5 bases). V lost 6 bases to trimming and J lost 9 bases, with 12 bases between them. This CDR3 has 13 residues. CDR1 and CDR2 (germline): MRHNA, SNTAGT. The CDR3 coding sequence is TGTGCCAGCAGCCAGGGTATTGCTTCACCCCTCCACTTT. This sequence encodes CASSQGIASPLHF.

The chain is built from TRBV18 and TRBJ2-1, with 13 bases fitting TRBD2. Germline V CDR1 and CDR2: KGHSH, LQKENI. The V gene end was trimmed by 3 bases and the J gene end by 0 bases; junction bases not matched to a gene: 5. This CDR3 spans 18 amino acids. The chain's CDR3 is CASSPGLAGMSSYNEQFF. The CDR3 region has the DNA TGTGCCAGCTCACCGGGACTAGCGGGGATGAGCTCCTACAATGAGCAGTTCTTC.

V and J are TRBV6-5 and TRBJ1-6, with D maybe TRBD1 (6 bases). This CDR3 spans 13 amino acids. The germline CDR1 and CDR2 sequences are MNHEY and SVGAGI. V shed 6 bases and J shed 6 bases, with 9 bases lying between them. CDR3: CASRPGVNSPLHF. Written as DNA, the CDR3 is TGTGCCAGCAGGCCAGGGGTTAATTCACCCCTCCACTTT.

This chain uses TRBV5-4 with TRBJ2-3, with 14 bases fitting TRBD2. Germline-derived CDR1 and CDR2 are SGHNT and YYREEE (reference sequence). This CDR3 has 15 amino acids. The junction had 1 base not matched to a gene; V was cut back by 0 bases and J by 7 bases. The CDR3 spells CASSLGLAGGNTQYF. DNA of the CDR3: TGTGCCAGCAGCTTGGGACTAGCGGGGGGGAATACGCAGTATTTT.

This chain uses TRBV4-3 with TRBJ1-1; no firm D call. The CDR3 has 13 residues. Germline CDR1 and CDR2: LGHNA and YSLEER. The V gene lost 1 base and the J gene lost 11 bases, with 14 bases spanning the gap. This chain's CDR3 is CASSQGLLEYAFF. DNA of the CDR3: TGCGCCAGCAGCCAAGGGCTCCTTGAATACGCTTTCTTT.

This clone was seen a few times. CDR3: CASSSDRGQTEAFF. The CDR3 region has the DNA TGCGCCAGCAGCTCAGACAGGGGGCAGACTGAAGCTTTCTTT. J is TRBJ1-1 and V is TRBV5-1; the match to TRBD1 covers 10 bases. With 3 bases clipped from V and 5 bases from J, the junction kept 4 bases outside the gene matches. CDR1 and CDR2 (germline): SGHRS, YFSETQ. CDR3 length equals 14 residues. The whole variable domain, remainder taken from reference TRBV5-1 and TRBJ1-1, is KAGVTQTPRYLIKTRGQQVTLSCSPISGHRSVSWYQQTPGQGLQFLFEYFSETQRNKGNFPGRFSGRQFSNSRSEMNVSTLELGDSALYLCASSSDRGQTEAFFGQGTRLTVV.